Here is one T cell receptor beta chain with its context. Antigen: not known. TCRdb itself ran the 5' RACE reads through MiXCR, one entry per CDR3 protein. The sample has fewer than 250,000 distinct CDR3 sequences; approximately 9% are singletons. The sample is drawn from a study of identical twins. General observations from the study: Conclusions leaned on cross-sectional statistical analysis and did not track the same donors over time.

The sequence came from a young woman in good health. The material sequenced was memory (CD45RO+) T cells sorted from blood.

The CDR3 DNA reads as TGCAGTGCTAGAGGGAGGCAACTATCCTCCTACGAGCAGTACTTC. Protein sequence: CSARGRQLSSYEQYF. The chain uses TRBV20-1 and TRBJ2-7, with TRBD2 as a possible D gene (5 bases). With 1 base removed from V and 0 bases from J, the gap between germline ends came to 13 bases. Per germline, CDR1 DFQATT and CDR2 SNEGSKA (reference sequence). There are 15 residues in the CDR3.